Included here is one T cell receptor beta chain sequence, with context. Its cognate antigen is unknown. The source of the sample is a study of T cell responses to AZD1222 COVID-19 vaccine. Germline V gives CDR1 SGDLS, CDR2 YYNGEE. Unmatched junction bases numbered 5, after V lost 3 bases and J lost 2 bases. The CDR3 extends over 16 amino acids. General study results and limits: Just five or six AZD1222 recipients were seropositive at baseline.

Repertoires were generated with immunoSEQ multiplex PCR, while TCRdb's copy carries only in-frame clones and drops some. The sample lists 150,000 or so clones, about 92% seen once, with about 1.9% in the top ten. Sequencing used peripheral blood, obtained on day 0 of AZD1222 vaccination. The TCR was taken from an adult in good health. V gene TRBV9 combines with J gene TRBJ2-2; TRBD2 agrees at 9 bases. The CDR3 region is CASSGPTSGNTGELFF. As DNA, the CDR3 is TGTGCCAGCAGCGGGCCGACTAGCGGTAACACCGGGGAGCTGTTTTTT.